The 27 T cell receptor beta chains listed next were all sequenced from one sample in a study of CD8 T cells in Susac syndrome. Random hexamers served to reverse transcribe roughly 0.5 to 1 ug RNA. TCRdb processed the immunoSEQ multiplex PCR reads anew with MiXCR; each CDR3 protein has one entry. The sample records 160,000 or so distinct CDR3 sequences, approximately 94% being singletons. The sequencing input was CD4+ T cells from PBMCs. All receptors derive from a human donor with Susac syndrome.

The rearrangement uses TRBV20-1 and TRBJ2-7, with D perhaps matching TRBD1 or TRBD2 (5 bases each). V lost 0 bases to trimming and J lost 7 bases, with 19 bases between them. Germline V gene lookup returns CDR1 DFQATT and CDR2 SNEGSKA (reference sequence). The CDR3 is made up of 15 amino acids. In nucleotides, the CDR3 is TGCAGTGCTAGAGATGGGGGTAGACTAAGGGGTGAGCAGTACTTC. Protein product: CSARDGGRLRGEQYF.

The CDR3 loop reads CSASTSAREQFF. CDR3 nucleotide sequence: TGCAGTGCTAGTACTAGCGCCCGTGAGCAGTTCTTC. This chain joins TRBV20-1 and TRBJ2-1, with 7 positions matching TRBD2. Germline CDR1 and CDR2: DFQATT and SNEGSKA (reference sequence). The length of the CDR3 is 12 residues. V dropped 3 bases and J dropped 9; count of bases not matched to a gene: 5.

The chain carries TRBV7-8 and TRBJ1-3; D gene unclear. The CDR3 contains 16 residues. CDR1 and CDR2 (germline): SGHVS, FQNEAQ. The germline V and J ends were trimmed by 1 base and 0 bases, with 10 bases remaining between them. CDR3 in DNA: TGTGCCAGCAGCTTAGATCCCTCCGTCTCTGGAAACACCATATATTTT. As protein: CASSLDPSVSGNTIYF.

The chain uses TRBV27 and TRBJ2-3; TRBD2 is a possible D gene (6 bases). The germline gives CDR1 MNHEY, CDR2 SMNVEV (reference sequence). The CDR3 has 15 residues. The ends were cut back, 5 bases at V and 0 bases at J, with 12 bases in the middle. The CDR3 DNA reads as TGTGCCAGCAGTGAAGCGGGTCCTAGCACAGATACGCAGTATTTT. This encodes CASSEAGPSTDTQYF.

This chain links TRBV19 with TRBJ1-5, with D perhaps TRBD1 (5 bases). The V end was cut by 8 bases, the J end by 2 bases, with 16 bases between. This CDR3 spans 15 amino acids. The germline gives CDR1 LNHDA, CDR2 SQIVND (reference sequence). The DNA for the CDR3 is TGTGCCAGTGCGGGTGGGGCTGCGGGCAATCAGCCCCAGCATTTT. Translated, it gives CASAGGAAGNQPQHF.

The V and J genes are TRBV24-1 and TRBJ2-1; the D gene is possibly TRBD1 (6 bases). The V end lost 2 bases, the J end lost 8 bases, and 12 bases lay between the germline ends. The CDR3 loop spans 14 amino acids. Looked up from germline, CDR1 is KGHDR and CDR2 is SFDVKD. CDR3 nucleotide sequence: TGTGCCACCAGTGATTCCGGACAGCCCGATGAGCAGTTCTTC. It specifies CATSDSGQPDEQFF.

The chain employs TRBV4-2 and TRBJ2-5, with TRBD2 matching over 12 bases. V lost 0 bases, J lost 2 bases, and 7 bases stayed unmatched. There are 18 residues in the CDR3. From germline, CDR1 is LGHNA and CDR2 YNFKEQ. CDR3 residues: CASSQDFLAGGGQETQYF. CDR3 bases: TGTGCCAGCAGCCAAGATTTCCTAGCGGGGGGGGGTCAAGAGACCCAGTACTTC.

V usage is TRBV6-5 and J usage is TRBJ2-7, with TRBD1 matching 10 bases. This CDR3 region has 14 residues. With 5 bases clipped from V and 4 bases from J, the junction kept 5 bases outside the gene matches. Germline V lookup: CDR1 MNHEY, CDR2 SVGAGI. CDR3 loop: CASSRRDRGYEQYF. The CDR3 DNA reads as TGTGCCAGCAGTCGCCGGGACAGGGGATACGAGCAGTACTTC.

The CDR3, as DNA: TGTGCCAGCAGCTTCACATCTAATAACAATGAGCAGTTCTTC. Translation gives CASSFTSNNNEQFF. This chain uses TRBV7-9 with TRBJ2-1; D remains ambiguous. The V gene lost 3 bases and the J gene lost 5 bases, with 11 bases spanning the gap. The CDR3 has 14 residues. Per the germline V gene, CDR1 is SEHNR and CDR2 is FQNEAQ (reference sequence).

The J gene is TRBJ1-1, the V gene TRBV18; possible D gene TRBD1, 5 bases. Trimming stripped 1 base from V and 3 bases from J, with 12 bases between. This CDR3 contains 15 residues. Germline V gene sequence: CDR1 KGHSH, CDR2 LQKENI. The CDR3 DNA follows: TGTGCCAGCTCACCACTAGCGACAGCGGACACTGAAGCTTTCTTT. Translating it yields CASSPLATADTEAFF.

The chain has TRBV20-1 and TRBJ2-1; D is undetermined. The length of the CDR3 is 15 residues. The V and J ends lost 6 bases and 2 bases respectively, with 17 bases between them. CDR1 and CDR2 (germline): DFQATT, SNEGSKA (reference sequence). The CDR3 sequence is CSARVGTTAYNEQFF. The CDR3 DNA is TGCAGTGCCCGTGTTGGAACAACAGCCTACAATGAGCAGTTCTTC.

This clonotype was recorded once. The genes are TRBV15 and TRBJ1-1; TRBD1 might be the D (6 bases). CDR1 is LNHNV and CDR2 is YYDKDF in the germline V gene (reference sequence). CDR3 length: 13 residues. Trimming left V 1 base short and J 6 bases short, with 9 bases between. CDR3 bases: TGTGCCACCAGCAGAGGGACAGCGTCTGAAGCTTTCTTT. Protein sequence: CATSRGTASEAFF. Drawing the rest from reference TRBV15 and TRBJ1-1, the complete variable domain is DAMVIQNPRYQVTQFGKPVTLSCSQTLNHNVMYWYQQKSSQAPKLLFHYYDKDFNNEADTPDNFQSRRPNTSFCFLDIRSPGLGDTAMYLCATSRGTASEAFFGQGTRLTVV.

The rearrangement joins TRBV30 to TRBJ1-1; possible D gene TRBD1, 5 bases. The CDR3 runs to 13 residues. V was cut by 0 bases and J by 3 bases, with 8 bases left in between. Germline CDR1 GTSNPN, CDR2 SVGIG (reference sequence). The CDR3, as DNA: TGTGCCTGGAGTGTGGGAGGGGACACTGAAGCTTTCTTT. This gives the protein CAWSVGGDTEAFF.

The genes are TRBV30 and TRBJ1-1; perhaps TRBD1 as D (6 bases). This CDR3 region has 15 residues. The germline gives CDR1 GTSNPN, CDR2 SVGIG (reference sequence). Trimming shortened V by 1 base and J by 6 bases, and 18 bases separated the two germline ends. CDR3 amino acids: CAWSELGRGGAEAFF. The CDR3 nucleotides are TGTGCCTGGAGTGAGTTAGGCAGAGGGGGGGCTGAAGCTTTCTTT.

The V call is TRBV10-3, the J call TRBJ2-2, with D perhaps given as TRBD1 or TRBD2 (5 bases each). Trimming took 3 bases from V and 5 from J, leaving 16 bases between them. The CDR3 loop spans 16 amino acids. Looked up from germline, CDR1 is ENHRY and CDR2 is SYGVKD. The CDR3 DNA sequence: TGTGCCATCAGTGATCCGAGGGGAAGGAGAACCGGGGAGCTGTTTTTT. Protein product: CAISDPRGRRTGELFF.

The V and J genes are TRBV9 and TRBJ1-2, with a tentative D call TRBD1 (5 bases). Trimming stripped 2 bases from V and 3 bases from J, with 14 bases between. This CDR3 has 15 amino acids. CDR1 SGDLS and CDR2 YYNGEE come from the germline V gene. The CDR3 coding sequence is TGTGCCAGCAGCGTCGGACTCGGGGGTTACTATGGCTACACCTTC. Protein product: CASSVGLGGYYGYTF.

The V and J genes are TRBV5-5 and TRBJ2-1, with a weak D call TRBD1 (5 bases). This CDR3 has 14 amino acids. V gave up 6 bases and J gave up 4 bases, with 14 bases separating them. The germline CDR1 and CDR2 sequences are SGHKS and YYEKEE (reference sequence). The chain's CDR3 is CASTPLTVYNEQFF. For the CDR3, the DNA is TGTGCCAGCACCCCCCTGACAGTTTACAATGAGCAGTTCTTC.

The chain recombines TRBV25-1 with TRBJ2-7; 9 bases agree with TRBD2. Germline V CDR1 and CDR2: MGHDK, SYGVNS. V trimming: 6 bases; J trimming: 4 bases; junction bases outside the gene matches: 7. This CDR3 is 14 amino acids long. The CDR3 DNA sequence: TGTGCCAGCAGCATCGCGGGGGGGAGGTACGAGCAGTACTTC. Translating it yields CASSIAGGRYEQYF.

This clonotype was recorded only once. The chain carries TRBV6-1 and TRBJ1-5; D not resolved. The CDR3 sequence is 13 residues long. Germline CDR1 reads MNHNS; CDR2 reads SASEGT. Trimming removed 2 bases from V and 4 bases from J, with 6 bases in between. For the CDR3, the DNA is TGTGCCAGCAGTGAACATGGGAATCAGCCCCAGCATTTT. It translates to CASSEHGNQPQHF.

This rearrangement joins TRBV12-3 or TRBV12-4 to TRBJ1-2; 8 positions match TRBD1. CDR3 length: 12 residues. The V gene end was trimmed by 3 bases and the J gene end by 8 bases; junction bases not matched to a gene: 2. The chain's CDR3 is CASSLGTGGYTF. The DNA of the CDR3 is TGTGCCAGCAGTTTGGGGACAGGCGGCTACACCTTC.

CDR3 sequence: CASSSGSPKNIQYF. Written as DNA, the CDR3 is TGTGCCAGCAGTAGTGGAAGCCCCAAAAACATTCAGTACTTC. The rearrangement joins TRBV25-1 to TRBJ2-4; D is ambiguous. Germline V CDR1 and CDR2: MGHDK, SYGVNS. V lost 5 bases and J lost 2, with 10 bases in between. This CDR3 contains 14 residues.

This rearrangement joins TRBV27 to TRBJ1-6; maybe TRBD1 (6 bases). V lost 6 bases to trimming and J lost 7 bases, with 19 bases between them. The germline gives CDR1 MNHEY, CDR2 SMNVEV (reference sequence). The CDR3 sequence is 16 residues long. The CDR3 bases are TGTGCCAGCAGCCTACAGACAGGCAGGGTAAATTCACCCCTCCACTTT. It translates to CASSLQTGRVNSPLHF.

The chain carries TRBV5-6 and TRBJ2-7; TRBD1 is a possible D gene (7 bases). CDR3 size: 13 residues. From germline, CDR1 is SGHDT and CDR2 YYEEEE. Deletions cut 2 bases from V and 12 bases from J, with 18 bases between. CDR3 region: CASSFGRGQDVYF. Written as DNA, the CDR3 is TGTGCCAGCAGCTTCGGGAGAGGACAGGACGTGTACTTC.

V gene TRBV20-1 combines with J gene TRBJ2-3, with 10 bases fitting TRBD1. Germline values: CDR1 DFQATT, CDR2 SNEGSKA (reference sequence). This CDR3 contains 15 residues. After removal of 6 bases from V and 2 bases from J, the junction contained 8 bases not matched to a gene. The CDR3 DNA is TGCAGTGCCACGACAGGGGGCTCCCACACAGATACGCAGTATTTT. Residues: CSATTGGSHTDTQYF.

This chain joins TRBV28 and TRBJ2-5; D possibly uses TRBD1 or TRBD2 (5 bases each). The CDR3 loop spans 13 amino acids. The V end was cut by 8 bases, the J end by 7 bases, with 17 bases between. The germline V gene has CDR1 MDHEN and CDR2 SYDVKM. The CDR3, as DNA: TGTGCCAGCTTGCGAGGGGCCCTTGGGACCCAGTACTTC. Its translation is CASLRGALGTQYF.

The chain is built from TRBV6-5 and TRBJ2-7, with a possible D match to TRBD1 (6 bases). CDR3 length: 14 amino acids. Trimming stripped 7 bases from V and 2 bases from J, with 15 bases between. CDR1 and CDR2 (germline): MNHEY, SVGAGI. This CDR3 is CASTDQTGPYEQYF. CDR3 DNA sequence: TGTGCCAGCACCGATCAAACAGGGCCCTACGAGCAGTACTTC.

CDR3 nucleotides: TGTGCCAGCAGGAGACAGGGGACAACATTTGAAGCTTTCTTT. Its translation: CASRRQGTTFEAFF. The genes are TRBV5-4 and TRBJ1-1; 8 bases line up with TRBD1. J lost 7 bases, V lost 5 bases, and 10 bases had no gene match. The germline V gene encodes CDR1 SGHNT and CDR2 YYREEE (reference sequence). There are 14 residues in the CDR3.